A single sample is the source of the 7 T cell receptor beta chains below, sequenced in a study of breast tumors, draining lymph nodes, adjacent tissues. One entry per CDR3 protein results from TCRdb running MiXCR on the multiplex PCR reads. The data contain approximately 88,000 distinct CDR3 sequences, roughly 29% of them singletons. Axillary draining lymph nodes of breast cancer patients supplied the node samples. Sequenced: axillary lymph node tissue. These receptors came from a female donor with breast cancer. Some clones in this sample may be carry-over from other donors' samples.

This clonotype has a count of ten or more. This sequence joins TRBV12-3 or TRBV12-4 and TRBJ2-3, with no clear D. Trimming removed 5 bases at V and 6 bases at J, with 12 bases between. This CDR3 contains 13 residues. CDR3 nucleotides: TGTGCCAGCAGTCCGGGTCGCCAGGATACGCAGTATTTT. Its translation is CASSPGRQDTQYF.

This clonotype was seen many times. This chain uses TRBV6-1 with TRBJ2-1; 10 bases agree with TRBD2. With V trimmed by 5 bases and J by 3 bases, 7 bases remained unmatched. The germline CDR1 and CDR2 sequences are MNHNS and SASEGT. The CDR3 covers 16 residues. The DNA of the CDR3 is TGTGCCAGCAGTCGTCCCAGCGGGAGGGTCTACAATGAGCAGTTCTTC. Protein: CASSRPSGRVYNEQFF.

J is TRBJ1-5 and V is TRBV28, with D unclear. This CDR3 has 18 residues. From germline, CDR1 is MDHEN and CDR2 SYDVKM. The germline V and J ends were trimmed by 10 bases and 0 bases, with 25 bases remaining between them. The CDR3 is CAIGRPEGRDVSNQPQHF. The CDR3 DNA reads TGTGCCATCGGGCGCCCGGAGGGCCGCGACGTTAGCAATCAGCCCCAGCATTTT.

This clonotype showed up many times. V usage is TRBV29-1 and J usage is TRBJ1-2; TRBD1 matches 7 bases. The V gene end was trimmed by 5 bases and the J gene end by 7 bases; junction bases not matched to a gene: 4. Germline-derived CDR1 and CDR2 are SQVTM and ANQGSEA. The CDR3 runs to 11 residues. The CDR3 DNA reads TGCAGCGTTTCAGGGGGGCTTGGCTACACCTTC. Amino acids: CSVSGGLGYTF.

This clonotype showed up many times. CDR3 in amino acids: CASRSDHQETQYF. As DNA, the CDR3 is TGTGCCAGCAGGTCTGATCACCAAGAGACCCAGTACTTC. V gene TRBV5-8 combines with J gene TRBJ2-5, with no clear D. Germline assignment: CDR1 SGHTS and CDR2 YDEGEE. CDR3 length equals 13 residues. V was cut by 5 bases and J by 0 bases, with 8 bases left in between. Full variable domain (remainder filled in from reference TRBV5-8 and TRBJ2-5): EAGVTQSPTHLIKTRGQQATLRCSPISGHTSVYWYQQALGLGLQFLLWYDEGEERNRGNFPPRFSGRQFPNYSSELNVNALELEDSALYLCASRSDHQETQYFGPGTRLLVL.

This clonotype was recorded many times. The genes are TRBV6-2 or TRBV6-3 and TRBJ2-1; 10 bases align to TRBD2. The V and J ends lost 8 bases and 7 bases, in that order; junction bases with no gene match: 14. Germline CDR1 reads MNHEY; CDR2 reads SVGEGT. This CDR3 region has 16 residues. The CDR3 protein is CASYGPGLAVWNEQFF. CDR3 sequence (DNA): TGTGCCAGCTACGGCCCTGGACTAGCGGTATGGAATGAGCAGTTCTTC.

Ten or more counts support this clonotype. The J gene is TRBJ2-7, the V gene TRBV4-1; perhaps TRBD2 as D (5 bases). CDR1 MGHRA and CDR2 YSYEKL come from the germline V gene. V was clipped by 6 bases and J by 1 base, with 10 bases between them. The CDR3 totals 13 residues. The CDR3 DNA is TGCGCCAGCAGTCTAGCCCTTTCCTACGAGCAGTACTTC. Its protein product is CASSLALSYEQYF.